This T cell receptor (beta chain) was captured by sequencing in a study of cytomegalovirus exposure and HLA in healthy donors. Across the whole study: An earlier analysis found under 130 million unique TCR beta sequences from around 180 million T cells. Study observations and caveats: Later work associated 16,951 TCR beta sequences with HLA alleles at 0.05 false discovery rate. Roughly uniform sequencing depth across donors was assumed, possibly incorrectly. The productive fraction for most TCR beta V segments was about 87% or about 30% in an earlier analysis.

J gave up 1 base and V 3 bases, and 7 bases lay outside the gene matches. CDR1 MNHEY and CDR2 SMNVEV come from the germline V gene (reference sequence). The CDR3 length is 16 residues. The PCR was carried out with 60 Vbeta primers and 13 Jbeta primers. Assay used: immunoSEQ multiplex PCR; TCRdb lists only in-frame clones, some missing. Of about 160,000 clones listed, roughly three quarters were seen once; the top ten hold about a tenth. In regard to this clone: Its specificity is unknown.

This TCR came from a man between 18 and 29 years old in good health and CMV-seropositive. Sequencing was done on a sample of PBMCs. This sequence joins TRBV27 and TRBJ2-3; 7 bases are a match to TRBD2. The CDR3 sequence is CASSFFSSGGTDTQYF. The CDR3 DNA sequence: TGTGCCAGCAGTTTTTTCTCTAGCGGAGGCACAGATACGCAGTATTTT.